This T cell receptor beta chain was sequenced for a study of CD8+ T cells in alopecia areata. Notes on the study in general: Many expanded lesional clones persisted in scalp and blood during tofacitinib. Scalp clonality, along with expanded CD8+ clones among the top 100, was significantly decreased by tofacitinib.

Following extraction, RNA underwent reverse transcription to cDNA, which served as the sequencing template. TCRdb keeps only in-frame clones here, not all; method: immunoSEQ multiplex PCR. The data contain 150,000 to 200,000 clones, around 49% of them singletons. Noted treatment: oral pan-JAK inhibitor, 5-10 mg twice daily. It was from alopecia areata patients that lesional scalp punch biopsies and peripheral blood were collected. In germline, CDR1 is LNHDA, CDR2 SQIVND (reference sequence). V lost 4 bases to trimming and J lost 2 bases, with 9 bases between them. The CDR3 consists of 15 residues. This clone showed up just a few times. The antigen remains unidentified.

This clonotype originated in a human donor with alopecia areata. The sequenced sample was CD8+ T cells sorted from blood, obtained at approximately week 52, from a patient treated with tofacitinib. This chain joins TRBV19 and TRBJ2-6; D is perhaps TRBD2 (6 bases). CDR3 sequence (DNA): TGTGCCAGTAGTACGGGAGCCGCTGGGGCCAACGTCCTGACTTTC. Its protein product is CASSTGAAGANVLTF.